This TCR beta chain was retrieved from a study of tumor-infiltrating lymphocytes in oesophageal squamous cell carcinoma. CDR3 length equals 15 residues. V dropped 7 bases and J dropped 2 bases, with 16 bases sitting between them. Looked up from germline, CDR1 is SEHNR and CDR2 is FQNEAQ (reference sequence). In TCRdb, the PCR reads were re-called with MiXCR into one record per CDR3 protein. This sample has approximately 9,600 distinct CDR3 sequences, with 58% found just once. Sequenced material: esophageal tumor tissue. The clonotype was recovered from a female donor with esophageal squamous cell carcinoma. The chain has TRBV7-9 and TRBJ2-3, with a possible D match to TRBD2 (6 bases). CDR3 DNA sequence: TGTGCCAGCACGCCATCCGGGACTCCCACAGATACGCAGTATTTT. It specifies CASTPSGTPTDTQYF.